The 25 T cell receptor beta chains reported below all come from one sample, sequenced in a study of blood T cells in healthy people across ages. A sample-barcoded 5' primer and a J-beta primer mix were used in a second PCR of about 6 to 11 cycles. TCRdb fed the 5' RACE reads into MiXCR, producing one record per CDR3 protein. The sample contains 600,000 to 1,000,000 distinct CDR3 sequences, around 25% of which appear only once. This same sample was also part of a study on T cells of mothers and their children.

The sample comprised blood. All receptors come from a boy between 10 and 17 years old in good health.

The chain links TRBV7-9 to TRBJ1-6, with D maybe TRBD1 (5 bases). The CDR3 is 15 residues long. The V gene's germline CDR1 is SEHNR and CDR2 FQNEAQ (reference sequence). The ends were cut back, 3 bases at V and 9 bases at J, with 15 bases in the middle. This CDR3 is CASSFTGTESSPLHF. The CDR3 nucleotides read TGTGCCAGCAGCTTTACCGGGACGGAGTCTTCACCCCTCCACTTT.

Notes on this clonotype: The junction does not match germline at one end; this may be a read error. This chain uses TRBV5-1 with TRBJ1-2, with D unresolved. The CDR3 contains 13 residues. Germline V CDR1 and CDR2: SGHRS, YFSETQ. The CDR3 here is CASSLGGNYDYTF. DNA for the CDR3: TGCGCCAGCAGCTTGGGAGGGAACTATGACTACACCTTC. The whole variable domain, filled in from reference TRBV5-1 and TRBJ1-2, reads KAGVTQTPRYLIKTRGQQVTLSCSPISGHRSVSWYQQTPGQGLQFLFEYFSETQRNKGNFPGRFSGRQFSNSRSEMNVSTLELGDSALYLCASSLGGNYDYTFGSGTRLTVV.

This clonotype came up a few times. One end of the junction varies from germline; a read error may be responsible. This chain joins TRBV28 and TRBJ2-3, with D perhaps TRBD2 (7 bases). The CDR3 runs to 14 residues. Germline V gives CDR1 MDHEN, CDR2 SYDVKM. The CDR3 DNA reads TGTGCCAGCAGTTTTGGGGGGGGCGGAAATACGCAGTACTTT. It yields the protein CASSFGGGGNTQYF.

This clonotype was detected only a few times. This chain joins TRBV12-3 or TRBV12-4 and TRBJ1-5; TRBD1 agrees at 7 bases. CDR3 length equals 14 residues. The J segment lost 3 bases and the V segment lost 6 bases, leaving 5 bases of the junction unmatched. This CDR3 is CASRAGQFNQPQHF. The CDR3 DNA sequence: TGTGCCAGCAGGGCGGGACAGTTCAATCAGCCCCAGCATTTT.

The CDR3 loop is CSARDRGAIGYTF. The CDR3 DNA is TGCAGTGCTAGAGATAGGGGGGCAATAGGCTACACCTTC. V gene TRBV20-1 combines with J gene TRBJ1-2; D might be TRBD1 (6 bases). Germline-derived CDR1 and CDR2 are DFQATT and SNEGSKA (reference sequence). V was cut by 0 bases and J by 8 bases, with 13 bases left in between. The CDR3 is 13 amino acids.

The rearrangement joins TRBV4-1 to TRBJ2-1, with 9 nucleotides matching TRBD1. The DNA end lines up better with TRBJ2-7; the J call may be wrong. The CDR3 loop spans 15 amino acids. Germline loops: CDR1 MGHRA, CDR2 YSYEKL. The CDR3 region has the DNA TGCGCCAGCAGCCAAGGACAGGGGGGGACCTACGAGCAGTACTTC. It encodes CASSQGQGGTYEQYF.

The chain combines TRBV20-1 with TRBJ1-1; TRBD1 agrees at 10 bases. The V gene's germline CDR1 is DFQATT and CDR2 SNEGSKA (reference sequence). Unmatched junction bases numbered 10, after V lost 6 bases and J lost 6 bases. The CDR3 length is 14 residues. The CDR3 loop reads CSAGTGAVVAEAFF. The CDR3, as DNA: TGCAGTGCAGGGACAGGGGCCGTTGTCGCTGAAGCTTTCTTT.

Ten or more counts support this clonotype. The chain has TRBV15 and TRBJ2-7, with D hard to call. Germline V lookup: CDR1 LNHNV, CDR2 YYDKDF (reference sequence). This CDR3 is built from 11 residues. Trimming took 5 bases from V and 2 from J, leaving 4 bases between them. CDR3 coding DNA: TGTGCCACCAGCGGGGCCTACGAGCAGTACTTC. Translating gives CATSGAYEQYF.

The chain employs TRBV20-1 and TRBJ1-2; the D gene is possibly TRBD1 (5 bases). Looked up from germline, CDR1 is DFQATT and CDR2 is SNEGSKA (reference sequence). This CDR3 region has 14 residues. Trimming left V 0 bases short and J 7 bases short, with 15 bases between. The CDR3 DNA sequence: TGCAGTGCTAGAGATCTCAGCAGGGACGGTGGCTACACCTTC. Amino acids: CSARDLSRDGGYTF.

Only a few counts were recorded for this clonotype. The gene calls are TRBV6-5 and TRBJ2-5; weak D call: TRBD1 (6 bases). The CDR3 contains 14 residues. V dropped 2 bases and J dropped 3 bases, with 10 bases sitting between them. Germline CDR1 and CDR2: MNHEY and SVGAGI. The CDR3 sequence is CASSYVAGEETQYF. The CDR3 coding sequence is TGTGCCAGCAGTTACGTAGCAGGGGAAGAGACCCAGTACTTC.

This clonotype was counted at least ten times. The genes are TRBV5-1 and TRBJ2-1; D unresolved. V was shortened by 1 base and J by 7 bases, with 21 bases between the two germline ends. The CDR3 is 17 residues long. CDR1 SGHRS and CDR2 YFSETQ come from the germline V gene. The DNA for the CDR3 is TGCGCCAGCAGCTTGAATTTTGAGCCCGTAACCCAAAATGAGCAGTTCTTC. Amino acid sequence: CASSLNFEPVTQNEQFF.

This clonotype has a handful of counts. The V gene is TRBV3-1, the J gene TRBJ1-6; TRBD1 is a possible D gene (6 bases). This CDR3 has 15 amino acids. Trimming left V 4 bases short and J 7 bases short, with 14 bases between. The germline V gene encodes CDR1 LGHDT and CDR2 YNNKEL (reference sequence). The CDR3 nucleotides read TGTGCCAGCAGCCTACAGGGATTGGGAAATTCACCCCTCCACTTT. It specifies CASSLQGLGNSPLHF.

This clonotype came up many times. The CDR3 here is CASSQDVAGAYEQYF. The CDR3 region has the DNA TGCGCCAGCAGCCAAGATGTGGCGGGGGCCTACGAGCAGTACTTC. The chain has TRBV4-3 and TRBJ2-5, with 7 bases aligning to TRBD2. The end of the DNA aligns better with TRBJ2-7, so the J call may be wrong. This CDR3 has 15 amino acids. Germline assignment: CDR1 LGHNA and CDR2 YSLEER.

This clonotype came up a few times. The CDR3 DNA follows: TGTGCCAGCAGCTTAGAGAGACAGGGTAATGGCTACACCTTC. This codes for CASSLERQGNGYTF. The J gene is TRBJ1-2, the V gene TRBV7-2; 7 bases are a match to TRBD1. The CDR3 has 14 amino acids. The V and J ends lost 1 base and 6 bases, in that order; junction bases with no gene match: 5. Germline assignment: CDR1 SGHTA and CDR2 FQGNSA. The complete variable domain, with remaining parts taken from reference TRBV7-2 and TRBJ1-2, reads GAGVSQSPSNKVTEKGKDVELRCDPISGHTALYWYRQSLGQGLEFLIYFQGNSAPDKSGLPSDRFSAERTGGSVSTLTIQRTQQEDSAVYLCASSLERQGNGYTFGSGTRLTVV.

The chain couples TRBV20-1 to TRBJ2-1, with 12 bases identical to TRBD2. This CDR3 region has 15 residues. Germline CDR1 and CDR2: DFQATT and SNEGSKA (reference sequence). V lost 6 bases to trimming and J lost 2 bases; unmatched junction nucleotides: 5. CDR3 in DNA: TGCAGTGCGCCACCTAGCGGGGGGGCCTACAATGAGCAGTTCTTC. This sequence encodes CSAPPSGGAYNEQFF.

This chain joins TRBV29-1 and TRBJ2-3; the D call may be TRBD1 or TRBD2 (5 bases each). The germline gives CDR1 SQVTM, CDR2 ANQGSEA. The CDR3 covers 13 residues. V was trimmed by 7 bases and J by 8 bases, leaving 19 bases between them. The CDR3 is CSGGSGVGPTQYF. CDR3 bases: TGCAGCGGGGGGAGTGGAGTCGGCCCTACGCAGTATTTT.

The chain joins TRBV2 to TRBJ2-7; D may be TRBD1 (6 bases). The CDR3 is made up of 15 amino acids. CDR1 and CDR2 (germline): SNHLY, FYNNEI. With 4 bases removed from V and 0 bases from J, the gap between germline ends came to 13 bases. The CDR3 coding sequence is TGTGCCAGCAGTGTAAGAGGGACAAGCTCCTACGAGCAGTACTTC. Translation: CASSVRGTSSYEQYF.

V is TRBV28 and J is TRBJ1-1, with TRBD1 matching over 7 bases. V was clipped by 6 bases and J by 1 base; unmatched bases: 5. Germline V gene lookup returns CDR1 MDHEN and CDR2 SYDVKM. The CDR3 length is 14 residues. CDR3 coding DNA: TGTGCCAGCAGATATAGGGACAGGAACACTGAAGCTTTCTTT. Its translation is CASRYRDRNTEAFF.

A few counts support this clonotype. The V and J genes are TRBV6-5 and TRBJ2-2; D possibly corresponds to TRBD1 (7 bases). Trimming removed 2 bases from V and 3 bases from J, with 22 bases in between. The CDR3 spans 19 residues. Germline V gene sequence: CDR1 MNHEY, CDR2 SVGAGI. The CDR3 here is CASSYQGGLAGPYTGELFF. The CDR3 bases are TGTGCCAGCAGTTACCAGGGGGGACTGGCGGGACCCTACACCGGGGAGCTGTTTTTT.

The chain uses TRBV5-1 and TRBJ2-1; 8 bases align to TRBD2. The germline gives CDR1 SGHRS, CDR2 YFSETQ. V gave up 4 bases and J gave up 5 bases; unmatched junction bases: 11. CDR3 length equals 16 residues. The CDR3, as DNA: TGCGCCAGCAGCACGCCGACCGGGACTAGTAACAATGAGCAGTTCTTC. This sequence encodes CASSTPTGTSNNEQFF.

The chain links TRBV4-1 to TRBJ2-3; 7 positions match TRBD2. The germline gives CDR1 MGHRA, CDR2 YSYEKL. The CDR3 runs 19 residues. V was pared by 4 bases and J by 4 bases, with 20 bases of the junction left unmatched. The chain's CDR3 is CASSPRDSGLGPFSDTQYF. CDR3 nucleotide sequence: TGCGCCAGCAGCCCCCGAGATAGCGGGTTAGGCCCCTTTTCAGATACGCAGTATTTT.

The rearrangement links TRBV2 to TRBJ1-2; 7 nucleotides match TRBD1. Germline V gene lookup returns CDR1 SNHLY and CDR2 FYNNEI. Trimming removed 2 bases from V and 5 bases from J; junction bases left unmatched: 5. The CDR3 runs to 14 residues. CDR3 in amino acids: CASSERTGSYGYTF. The CDR3 coding sequence is TGTGCCAGCAGTGAAAGGACAGGCTCTTATGGCTACACCTTC.

There are a few counts of this clonotype. The chain is built from TRBV6-1 and TRBJ2-4, with D unresolved. Trimming removed 3 bases at V and 0 bases at J, with 9 bases between. Germline V gene sequence: CDR1 MNHNS, CDR2 SASEGT. The CDR3 has 15 amino acids. CDR3 DNA sequence: TGTGCCAGCAGTGATTCTGGGCTAGCCAAAAACATTCAGTACTTC. Amino acids: CASSDSGLAKNIQYF.

V gene TRBV28 combines with J gene TRBJ1-1, with no clear D. This CDR3 comprises 14 residues. Germline assignment: CDR1 MDHEN and CDR2 SYDVKM. V was trimmed by 2 bases and J by 1 base, leaving 8 bases between them. The CDR3, as DNA: TGTGCCAGCAGTTTACTAGGTGGGAACACTGAAGCTTTCTTT. Protein: CASSLLGGNTEAFF.

This clonotype was detected a few times. The rearrangement joins TRBV27 to TRBJ2-1; 7 positions match TRBD1. Per germline, CDR1 MNHEY and CDR2 SMNVEV (reference sequence). The V gene end was trimmed by 0 bases and the J gene end by 7 bases; junction bases not matched to a gene: 9. The CDR3 has 16 residues. CDR3: CASSLSRQGVRNEQFF. DNA for the CDR3: TGTGCCAGCAGTTTATCGAGGCAGGGGGTGAGGAATGAGCAGTTCTTC.